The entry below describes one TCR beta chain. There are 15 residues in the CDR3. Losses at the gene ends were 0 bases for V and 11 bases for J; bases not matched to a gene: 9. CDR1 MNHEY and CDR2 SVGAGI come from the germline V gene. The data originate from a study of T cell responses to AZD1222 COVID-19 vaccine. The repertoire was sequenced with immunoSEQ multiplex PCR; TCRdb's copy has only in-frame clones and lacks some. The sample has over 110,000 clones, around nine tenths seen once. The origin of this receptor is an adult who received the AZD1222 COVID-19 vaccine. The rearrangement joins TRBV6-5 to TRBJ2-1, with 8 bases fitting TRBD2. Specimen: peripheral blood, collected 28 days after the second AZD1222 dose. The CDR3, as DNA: TGTGCCAGCAGTTACTCCGGGACTAGGGGGTCTCAGCAGTTCTTC. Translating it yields CASSYSGTRGSQQFF.